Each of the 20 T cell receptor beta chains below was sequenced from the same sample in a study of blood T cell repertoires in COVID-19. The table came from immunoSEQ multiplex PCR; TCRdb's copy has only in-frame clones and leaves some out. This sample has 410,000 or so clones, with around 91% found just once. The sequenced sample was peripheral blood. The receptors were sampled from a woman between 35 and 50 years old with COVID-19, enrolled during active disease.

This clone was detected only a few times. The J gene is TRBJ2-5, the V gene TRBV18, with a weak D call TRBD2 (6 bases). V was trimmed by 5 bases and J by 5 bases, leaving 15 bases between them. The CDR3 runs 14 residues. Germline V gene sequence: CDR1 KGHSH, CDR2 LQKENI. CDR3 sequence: CASSYSTRTETQYF. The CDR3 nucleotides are TGTGCCAGCTCATACTCGACTAGGACCGAGACCCAGTACTTC. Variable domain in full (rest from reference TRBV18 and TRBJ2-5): NAGVMQNPRHLVRRRGQEARLRCSPMKGHSHVYWYRQLPEEGLKFMVYLQKENIIDESGMPKERFSAEFPKEGPSILRIQQVVRGDSAAYFCASSYSTRTETQYFGPGTRLLVL.

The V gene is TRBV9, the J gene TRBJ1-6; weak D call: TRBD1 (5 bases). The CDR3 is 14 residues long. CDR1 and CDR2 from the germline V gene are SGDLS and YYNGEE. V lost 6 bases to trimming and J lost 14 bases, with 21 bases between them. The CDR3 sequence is CASTDSVMNSALHF. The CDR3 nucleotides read TGTGCCAGCACCGACAGCGTGATGAATTCGGCCCTCCACTTT.

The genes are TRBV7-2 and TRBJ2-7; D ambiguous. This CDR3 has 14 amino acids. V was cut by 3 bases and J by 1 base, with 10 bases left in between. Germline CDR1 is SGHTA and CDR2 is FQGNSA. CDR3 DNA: TGTGCCAGCAGCTTTCACCAGGTTTCCTACGAGCAGTACTTC. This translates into CASSFHQVSYEQYF.

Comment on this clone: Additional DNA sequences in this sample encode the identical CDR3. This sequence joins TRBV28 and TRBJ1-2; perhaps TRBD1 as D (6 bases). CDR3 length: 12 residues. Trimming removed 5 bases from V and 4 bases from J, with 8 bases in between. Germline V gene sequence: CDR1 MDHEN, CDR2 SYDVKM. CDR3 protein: CASSGRGYGYTF. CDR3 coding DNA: TGTGCCAGCAGTGGCAGGGGCTATGGCTACACCTTC.

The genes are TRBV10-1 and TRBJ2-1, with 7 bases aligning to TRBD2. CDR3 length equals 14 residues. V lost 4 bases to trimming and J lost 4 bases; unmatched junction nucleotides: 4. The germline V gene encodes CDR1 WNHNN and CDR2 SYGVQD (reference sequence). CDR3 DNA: TGCGCCAGCAGTGCGTCTAGCGGATACAATGAGCAGTTCTTC. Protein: CASSASSGYNEQFF.

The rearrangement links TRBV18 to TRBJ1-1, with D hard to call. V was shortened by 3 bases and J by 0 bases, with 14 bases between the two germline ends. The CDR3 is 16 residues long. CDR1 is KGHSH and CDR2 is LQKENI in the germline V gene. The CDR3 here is CASSPIIAFMNTEAFF. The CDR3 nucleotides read TGTGCCAGCTCACCGATTATAGCGTTTATGAACACTGAAGCTTTCTTT.

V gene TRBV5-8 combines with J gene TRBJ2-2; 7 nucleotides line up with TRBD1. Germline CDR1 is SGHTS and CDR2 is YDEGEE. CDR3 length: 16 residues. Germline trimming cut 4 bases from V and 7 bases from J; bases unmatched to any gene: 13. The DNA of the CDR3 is TGTGCCAGCAGCCCGAGGGACAGAATGTTCCACGGGGAGCTGTTTTTT. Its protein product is CASSPRDRMFHGELFF.

CDR3 nucleotides: TGTGCCAGCAGCCAAGAAGGGCAGGGGCTCGATTGTAGCTACGAGCAGTACTTC. Its protein is CASSQEGQGLDCSYEQYF. This chain joins TRBV3-1 (or the pseudogene TRBV3-2) and TRBJ2-7; the D gene is possibly TRBD1 (6 bases). Trimming cost V 0 bases and J 3 bases, with 21 bases left between them. Germline loops: CDR1 LGHDT, CDR2 YNNKEL (reference sequence). CDR3 length: 18 residues.

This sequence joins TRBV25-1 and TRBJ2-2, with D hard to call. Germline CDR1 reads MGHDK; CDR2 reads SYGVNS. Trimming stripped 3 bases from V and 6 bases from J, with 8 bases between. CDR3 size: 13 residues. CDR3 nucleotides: TGTGCCAGCAGTGACACCCTACCCGGGGAGCTGTTTTTT. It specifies CASSDTLPGELFF. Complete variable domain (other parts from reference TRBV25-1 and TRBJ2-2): EADIYQTPRYLVIGTGKKITLECSQTMGHDKMYWYQQDPGMELHLIHYSYGVNSTEKGDLSSESTVSRIRTEHFPLTLESARPSHTSQYLCASSDTLPGELFFGEGSRLTVL.

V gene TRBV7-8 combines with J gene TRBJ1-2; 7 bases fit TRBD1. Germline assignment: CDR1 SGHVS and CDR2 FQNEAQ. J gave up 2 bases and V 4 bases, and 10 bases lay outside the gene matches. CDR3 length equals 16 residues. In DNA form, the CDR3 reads TGTGCCAGCAGCTCAGTACCGGGACAGAAAAACTATGGCTACACCTTC. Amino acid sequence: CASSSVPGQKNYGYTF.

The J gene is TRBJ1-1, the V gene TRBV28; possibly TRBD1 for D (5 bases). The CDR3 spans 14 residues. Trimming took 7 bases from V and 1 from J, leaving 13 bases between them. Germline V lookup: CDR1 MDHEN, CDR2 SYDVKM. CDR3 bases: TGTGCCAGCACGTGGGGCCGGGCGAACACTGAAGCTTTCTTT. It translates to CASTWGRANTEAFF.

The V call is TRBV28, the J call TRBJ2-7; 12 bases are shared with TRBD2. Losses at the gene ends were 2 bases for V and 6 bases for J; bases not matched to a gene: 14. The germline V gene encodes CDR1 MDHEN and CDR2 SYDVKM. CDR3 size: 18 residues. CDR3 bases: TGTGCCAGCAGTTTAATCGGCCTAGCGGGAGGGCCGGAGGGCGAGCAGTACTTC. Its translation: CASSLIGLAGGPEGEQYF.

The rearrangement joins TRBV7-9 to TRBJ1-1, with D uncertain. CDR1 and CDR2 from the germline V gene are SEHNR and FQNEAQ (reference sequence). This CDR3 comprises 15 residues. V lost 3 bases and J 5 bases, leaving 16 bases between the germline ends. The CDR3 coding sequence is TGTGCCAGCAGCTTTGGACTCCAAGAACGGACTGAAGCTTTCTTT. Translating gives CASSFGLQERTEAFF.

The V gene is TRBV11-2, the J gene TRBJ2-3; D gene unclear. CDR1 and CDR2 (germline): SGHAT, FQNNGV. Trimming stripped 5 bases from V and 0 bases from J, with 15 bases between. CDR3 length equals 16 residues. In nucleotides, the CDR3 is TGTGCCAGCAGCCGTCGCGTTATTTCGAGCACAGATACGCAGTATTTT. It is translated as CASSRRVISSTDTQYF.

CDR3: CASSPIEGGGYTF. The CDR3 nucleotides are TGTGCCAGCAGCCCCATTGAGGGAGGTGGCTACACCTTC. The chain joins TRBV12-3 or TRBV12-4 to TRBJ1-2, with D unclear. V lost 6 bases, J lost 7 bases, and 15 bases lay in between. This CDR3 contains 13 residues.

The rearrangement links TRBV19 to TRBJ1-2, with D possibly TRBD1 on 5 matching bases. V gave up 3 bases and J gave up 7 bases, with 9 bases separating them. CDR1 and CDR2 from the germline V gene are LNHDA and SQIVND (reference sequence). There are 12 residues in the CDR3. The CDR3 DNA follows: TGTGCCAGTAGTATGATGGGGGGTGGCTACACCTTC. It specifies CASSMMGGGYTF.

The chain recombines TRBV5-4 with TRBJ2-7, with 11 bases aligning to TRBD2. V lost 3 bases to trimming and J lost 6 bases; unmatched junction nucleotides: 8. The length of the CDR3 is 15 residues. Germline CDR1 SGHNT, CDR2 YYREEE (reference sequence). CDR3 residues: CASSYFSGRVAEQYF. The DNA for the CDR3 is TGTGCCAGCAGCTATTTTAGCGGGAGGGTGGCCGAGCAGTACTTC. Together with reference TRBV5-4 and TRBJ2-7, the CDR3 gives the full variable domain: ETGVTQSPTHLIKTRGQQVTLRCSSQSGHNTVSWYQQALGQGPQFIFQYYREEENGRGNFPPRFSGLQFPNYSSELNVNALELDDSALYLCASSYFSGRVAEQYFGPGTRLTVT.

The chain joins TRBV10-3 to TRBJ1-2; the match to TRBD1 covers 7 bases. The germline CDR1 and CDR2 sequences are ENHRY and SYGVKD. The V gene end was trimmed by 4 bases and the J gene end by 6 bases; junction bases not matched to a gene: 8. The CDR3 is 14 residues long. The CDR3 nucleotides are TGTGCCATCAGTGGCCTTGACAGGGTTAATGGCTACACCTTC. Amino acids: CAISGLDRVNGYTF.

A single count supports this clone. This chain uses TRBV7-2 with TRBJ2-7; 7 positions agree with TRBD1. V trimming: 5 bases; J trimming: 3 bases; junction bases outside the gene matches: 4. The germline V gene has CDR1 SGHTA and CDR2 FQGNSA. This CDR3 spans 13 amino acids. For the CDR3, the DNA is TGTGCCAGCAGCCACGGACAGGTCTACGAGCAGTACTTC. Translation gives CASSHGQVYEQYF.

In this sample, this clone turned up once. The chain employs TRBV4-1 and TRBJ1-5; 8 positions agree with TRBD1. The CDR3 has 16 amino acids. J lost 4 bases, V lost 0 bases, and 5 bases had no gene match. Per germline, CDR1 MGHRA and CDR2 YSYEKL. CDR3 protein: CASSQDRTGRNQPQHF. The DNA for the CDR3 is TGCGCCAGCAGCCAAGATAGGACAGGGAGGAATCAGCCCCAGCATTTT.